The table lists the clone carrying this T cell receptor beta chain with many counts. The CDR3 totals 22 residues. V lost 0 bases and J lost 0; bases outside the gene matches: 14. Germline CDR1 and CDR2: SGHAT and FQNNGV. Library preparation (for TCRbeta) was performed with unique molecular identifiers. In TCRdb, the PCR reads were re-called with MiXCR into one record per CDR3 protein. The sample includes approximately 83,000 distinct CDR3 sequences, about 12% of them seen just once. This sample stems from a study of T-cell reconstitution after alpha-beta-depleted transplantation in children. The V call is TRBV11-2, the J call TRBJ2-1; 13 nucleotides line up with TRBD2. The receptor's source is a human donor who donated a stem cell graft to a child with inherited bone marrow failure. Sequences were derived from PBMCs from the stem cell graft donor, sampled from the stem cell graft. This CDR3 reads CASSLESGFGTSGDSSYNEQFF. CDR3 nucleotides: TGTGCCAGCAGCTTAGAATCCGGTTTCGGGACTAGCGGGGATAGCTCCTACAATGAGCAGTTCTTC.